This T cell receptor beta chain emerged from a study of cytomegalovirus exposure and HLA in healthy donors. Study background: Unique TCRs numbering around 80 million, obtained from HLA-typed donors, made up an early data release. Study-wide points: It was taken for granted in presence/absence analyses that sequencing depth across donors was roughly uniform.

This clone occurred a few times. Its antigen remains unidentified. The PCR used 60 Vbeta and 13 Jbeta primers. Generated by immunoSEQ multiplex PCR, the TCRdb table keeps only in-frame clones and is missing some. Of about 160,000 clones in the sample, approximately 80% are singletons; the top ten hold less than 4.5%. The CDR3 extends over 13 amino acids. CDR1 SEHNR and CDR2 FQNEAQ come from the germline V gene (reference sequence). With 8 bases removed from V and 5 bases from J, the gap between germline ends came to 15 bases. The sequence derives from a man between 25 and 39 years old in good health and CMV-seropositive. This chain uses TRBV7-9 with TRBJ2-5; TRBD1 might be the D (6 bases). Sequencing was done on a sample of PBMCs. The CDR3 DNA is TGTGCCAGCGGACGGGGTCAGGGGGAGACCCAGTACTTC. As protein: CASGRGQGETQYF.